These T cell receptor beta chains were read from a single sample in a study of T cell responses to AZD1222 COVID-19 vaccine. Using immunoSEQ multiplex PCR, the repertoire was profiled, and TCRdb retains in-frame clones only, with some absent. Of about 69,000 clones in the sample, roughly 80% were seen once. The sample consisted of peripheral blood, taken 28 days after the second AZD1222 dose. These TCRs come from an adult who received the AZD1222 COVID-19 vaccine. CDR3s include the opening cysteine and the closing phenylalanine or tryptophan. D genes are given only for firm matches. Not all rows give a size; the values are once, few, many and, for expanded clones, a class.

TRBJ2-3	TRBD2	NA	TRBV5-4	CASSLSLAGSDTQYF	TGTGCCAGCAGCTTGTCACTAGCGGGGTCAGATACGCAGTATTTT
TRBJ1-1	NA	NA	TRBV4-1	CASRPPDRNTEAFF	TGCGCCAGCAGACCTCCCGACAGGAACACTGAAGCTTTCTTT
TRBJ1-2	TRBD1	NA	TRBV7-9	CASSLGGRGLFGYTF	TGTGCCAGCAGCTTAGGCGGCAGGGGGCTGTTTGGCTACACCTTC
TRBJ2-7	TRBD1	NA	TRBV30	CAWSSGGYEQYF	TGTGCCTGGAGTTCAGGGGGCTACGAGCAGTACTTC
TRBJ1-5	TRBD1	NA	TRBV11-3	CASSVIDRVCNQPQHF	TGTGCCAGCAGCGTCATTGACAGGGTGTGCAATCAGCCCCAGCATTTT
TRBJ2-7	TRBD1	NA	TRBV7-6	CASSLGTGSYEQYF	TGTGCCAGCAGCTTGGGGACAGGTTCCTACGAGCAGTACTTC
TRBJ2-1	TRBD1	NA	TRBV6-4	CASSGIQGARDEQFF	TGTGCCAGCAGTGGTATACAGGGGGCGAGGGATGAGCAGTTCTTC
TRBJ2-2	NA	NA	TRBV6-1	CASSYMGAGELFF	TGTGCCAGCAGTTATATGGGGGCCGGGGAGCTGTTTTTT
TRBJ1-5	NA	few	TRBV19	CASSIGSRGAGQPQHF	TGTGCCAGTAGTATAGGGTCAAGGGGCGCCGGTCAGCCCCAGCATTTT
TRBJ1-5	NA	once	TRBV6-1	CASSEPSRQQPQHF	TGTGCCAGCAGTGAGCCCTCAAGACAACAGCCCCAGCATTTT
TRBJ2-7	NA	NA	TRBV7-9	CASSLRDRSYEQYF	TGTGCCAGCAGCTTACGGGACCGATCCTACGAGCAGTACTTC
TRBJ1-2	NA	NA	TRBV7-3	CASSLGQLYGYTF	TGTGCCAGCAGCTTAGGGCAGCTCTATGGCTACACCTTC